This TCR beta chain was retrieved from a study of blood T cell repertoires in COVID-19. Overall study: Samples representing acute and convalescent COVID-19 were sourced from the United States, Italy and Spain.

Here immunoSEQ multiplex PCR was the method, and the copy in TCRdb shows in-frame clones only, minus some. This sample has more than 95,000 clones, with about 88% found just once. The CDR3 length is 12 residues. With 3 bases removed from V and 9 bases from J, the gap between germline ends came to 9 bases. From germline, CDR1 is MGHRA and CDR2 YSYEKL. The receptor was isolated from a woman older than 75 with acute or convalescent COVID-19. Sequencing input: peripheral blood. The chain recombines TRBV4-1 with TRBJ2-1, with a possible D match to TRBD1 (5 bases). For the CDR3, the DNA is TGCGCCAGCAGCCACCCTAGGGGTGAGCAGTTCTTC. Residues: CASSHPRGEQFF.